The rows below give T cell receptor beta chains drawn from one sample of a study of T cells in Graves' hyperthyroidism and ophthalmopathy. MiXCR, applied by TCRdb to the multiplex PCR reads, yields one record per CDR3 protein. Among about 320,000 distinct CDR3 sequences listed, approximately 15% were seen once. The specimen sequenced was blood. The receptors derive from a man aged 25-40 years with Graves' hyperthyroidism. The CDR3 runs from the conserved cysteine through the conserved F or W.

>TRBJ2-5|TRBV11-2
CASSSLGRGSTGKKTQYF
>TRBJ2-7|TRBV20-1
CSARGKSGNPGHEQYF
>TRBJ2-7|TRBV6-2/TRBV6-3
CASSYPLFRTGDYEQYF
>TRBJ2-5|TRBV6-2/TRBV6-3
CASSYSRRRGNFQETQYF
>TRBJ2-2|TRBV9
CASSASTSGQAGELFF
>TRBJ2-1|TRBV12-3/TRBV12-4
CASKTSGRANEQFF
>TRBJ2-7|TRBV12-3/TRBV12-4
CASSRRRQLLAGGPKGNEQYF
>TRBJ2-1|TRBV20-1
CSARDRRRGTYNEQFF
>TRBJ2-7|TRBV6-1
CASTRTGYEQYF
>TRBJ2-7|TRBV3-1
CASQDIYDGQYF
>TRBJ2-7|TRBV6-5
CASSYSVGIAYEQYF
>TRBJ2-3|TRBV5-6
CASSLPSGSTDTQYF
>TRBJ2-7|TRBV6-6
CASSYHLTSGTYEQYF
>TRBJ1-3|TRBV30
CAWSATSSGNTIYF
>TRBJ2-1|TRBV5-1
CASTRREGWDEQFF
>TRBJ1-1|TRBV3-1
CASSHWGENTEAFF
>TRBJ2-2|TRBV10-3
CAISAKADTGELFF
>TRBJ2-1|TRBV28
CASRATAHNEQFF
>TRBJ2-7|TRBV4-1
CASSQIPGGRRGYEQYF
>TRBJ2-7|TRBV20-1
CSASPEFGPYEQYF
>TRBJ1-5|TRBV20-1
CSARDGRISNQPQHF
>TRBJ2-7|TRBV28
CASSLGGPSSYEQYF
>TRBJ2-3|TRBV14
CASGDGLTDTQYF
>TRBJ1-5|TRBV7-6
CASSFGRDQPQHF
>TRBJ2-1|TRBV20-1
CSARDGWAHSYNEQFF
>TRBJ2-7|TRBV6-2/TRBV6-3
CASTFTGEESYEQYF
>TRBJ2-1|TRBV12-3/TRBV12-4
CASSGSSSYNEQFF
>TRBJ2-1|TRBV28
CASRGQPDNEQFF
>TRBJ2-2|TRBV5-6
CASSLLGRGELFF
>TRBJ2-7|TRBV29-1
CSVEEGYEQYF
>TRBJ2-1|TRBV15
CATSREASGYNEQFF
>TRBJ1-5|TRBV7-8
CASSFYICSARVGSQPQHF
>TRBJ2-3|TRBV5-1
CASSASDGDTQYF
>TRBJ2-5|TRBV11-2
CASSLGTVGPETQYF
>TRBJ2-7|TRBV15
CATSKGGRSYEQYF
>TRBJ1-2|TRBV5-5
CASSSLRGYTF
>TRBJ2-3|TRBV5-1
CASSLAGGSTDTQYF
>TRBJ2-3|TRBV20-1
CSADRRGTDTQYF
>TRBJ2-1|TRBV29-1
CSVSPSGSWGLNEQFF